These 14 T cell receptor beta chains were all obtained from the same sample, sequenced in a study of follicular helper T cells after annual influenza vaccination (dated by TCRdb to the late 2010s). Library prep was done by the immunoSEQ multiplex PCR assay. TCRdb holds this immuneACCESS table with in-frame rearrangements only. Some clones are missing; in checked studies, unresolved V genes explain under half, and the rest has no known cause. In this sample the table shows roughly 10,000 clones, roughly 80% of which occur a single time. Of the sample, 0.3% to 0.5% falls within the top ten clones. Read against the paper, the sample's time point label means: 2015-2016 season, 7 days after influenza vaccination. The sequencing used CXCR5- memory CD4+ T cells sorted from blood, collected 7 days after influenza vaccination. The cell subset or site label here, explained by the study, means: CXCR5- memory CD4 T cells. The receptors stem from an adult who received the influenza vaccine.

The J gene is TRBJ1-2, the V gene TRBV28; TRBD1 is a possible D gene (6 bases). Trimming removed 4 bases from V and 8 bases from J, with 11 bases in between. Germline loops: CDR1 MDHEN, CDR2 SYDVKM. This CDR3 region has 12 residues. The DNA of the CDR3 is TGTGCCAGCAGTTCCGCAGGGGTAGGCTACACCTTC. The encoded protein is CASSSAGVGYTF.

The chain carries TRBV5-1 and TRBJ1-2, with D possibly matching TRBD1 (5 bases). Germline V gene sequence: CDR1 SGHRS, CDR2 YFSETQ. V lost 0 bases to trimming and J lost 5 bases, with 11 bases between them. This CDR3 is built from 14 residues. CDR3 in DNA: TGCGCCAGCAGCTTGGCCCAGGGATCTTATGGCTACACCTTC. Translating it yields CASSLAQGSYGYTF. The whole variable domain, filled in from reference TRBV5-1 and TRBJ1-2, reads KAGVTQTPRYLIKTRGQQVTLSCSPISGHRSVSWYQQTPGQGLQFLFEYFSETQRNKGNFPGRFSGRQFSNSRSEMNVSTLELGDSALYLCASSLAQGSYGYTFGSGTRLTVV.

The chain employs TRBV29-1 and TRBJ2-6; D not certain. V was trimmed by 7 bases and J by 1 base, leaving 11 bases between them. The V gene's germline CDR1 is SQVTM and CDR2 ANQGSEA. This CDR3 region has 14 residues. The DNA of the CDR3 is TGCAGCGCAATCTGGGGTTCTGGGGCCAACGTCCTGACTTTC. Translated: CSAIWGSGANVLTF.

The V gene is TRBV5-1, the J gene TRBJ2-7; 12 nucleotides align to TRBD1. The germline V gene has CDR1 SGHRS and CDR2 YFSETQ. This CDR3 spans 15 amino acids. After removal of 4 bases from V and 6 bases from J, the junction contained 8 bases not matched to a gene. Here the CDR3 DNA reads TGCGCCAGCAGCAACCCTGGGACAGGGGGCGGCGAGCAGTACTTC. Its protein is CASSNPGTGGGEQYF.

This CDR3 reads CASSLTATNEKLFF. DNA of the CDR3: TGTGCCAGCAGTTTAACAGCTACTAATGAAAAACTGTTTTTT. This chain connects TRBV6-5 to TRBJ1-4; D is uncertain. CDR3 length: 14 amino acids. Trimming shortened V by 4 bases and J by 2 bases, and 8 bases separated the two germline ends. The germline CDR1 and CDR2 sequences are MNHEY and SVGAGI.

The chain is built from TRBV5-1 and TRBJ1-4; weak D call: TRBD1 (6 bases). Per germline, CDR1 SGHRS and CDR2 YFSETQ. V was cut by 4 bases and J by 4 bases, with 8 bases left in between. The CDR3 spans 13 residues. The CDR3 DNA reads as TGCGCCAGCAGCCAACAGGGTAATGAAAAACTGTTTTTT. This codes for CASSQQGNEKLFF.

This rearrangement joins TRBV5-1 to TRBJ2-3, with D possibly TRBD2 on 6 matching bases. V gave up 4 bases and J gave up 2 bases, with 14 bases separating them. The CDR3 has 15 amino acids. Per the germline V gene, CDR1 is SGHRS and CDR2 is YFSETQ. The CDR3 region has the DNA TGCGCCAGCAGCGGAGGGCGACGCAACACAGATACGCAGTATTTT. This translates into CASSGGRRNTDTQYF.

As regards this clone: One end of the junction fails to match germline, which may point to a read error. This chain links TRBV11-2 with TRBJ2-7; 10 nucleotides align to TRBD1. The CDR3 is 12 amino acids. Germline V gives CDR1 SGHAT, CDR2 FQNNGV. The CDR3 DNA reads TGTGCCAGCAGCTTAGTGGACAGGGGGTTTCGATTC. Amino acid sequence: CASSLVDRGFRF. The complete variable domain, with remaining parts taken from reference TRBV11-2 and TRBJ2-7, reads EAGVAQSPRYKIIEKRQSVAFWCNPISGHATLYWYQQILGQGPKLLIQFQNNGVVDDSQLPKDRFSAERLKGVDSTLKIQPAKLEDSAVYLCASSLVDRGFRFGPGTRLTVT.

The chain has TRBV5-4 and TRBJ2-5; D is possibly TRBD2 (7 bases). The CDR3 covers 15 residues. V lost 0 bases and J 4 bases, leaving 13 bases between the germline ends. CDR1 and CDR2 from the germline V gene are SGHNT and YYREEE (reference sequence). The CDR3 DNA reads as TGTGCCAGCAGCTTGGAGCGGGGAGGGGGAGAGACCCAGTACTTC. It is translated as CASSLERGGGETQYF.

The chain recombines TRBV5-1 with TRBJ2-3, with TRBD2 matching over 8 bases. Germline V gene sequence: CDR1 SGHRS, CDR2 YFSETQ. V lost 5 bases and J lost 4; bases outside the gene matches: 12. CDR3 length: 16 amino acids. CDR3 protein: CASRLTGSGGPDTQYF. In nucleotides, the CDR3 is TGCGCCAGCAGGCTGACGGGGAGCGGGGGCCCAGATACGCAGTATTTT.

In its sample, this clone was seen a few times. The gene calls are TRBV7-9 and TRBJ1-1, with a possible D match to TRBD1 (5 bases). Germline V gene data show CDR1 as SEHNR and CDR2 as FQNEAQ (reference sequence). CDR3 size: 13 residues. The V end lost 8 bases, the J end lost 1 base, and 11 bases lay between the germline ends. The CDR3 here is CASVPGGNTEAFF. For the CDR3, the DNA is TGTGCCAGCGTTCCGGGGGGGAACACTGAAGCTTTCTTT.

The chain carries TRBV7-9 and TRBJ2-2; 7 bases are shared with TRBD2. CDR3 length: 17 residues. With 5 bases clipped from V and 0 bases from J, the junction kept 9 bases outside the gene matches. Germline V gene lookup returns CDR1 SEHNR and CDR2 FQNEAQ (reference sequence). CDR3 sequence: CASSVVGGTSNTGELFF. The CDR3 coding sequence is TGTGCCAGCAGCGTCGTGGGGGGGACGTCGAACACCGGGGAGCTGTTTTTT.

This clone was seen more than once but under ten times. V usage is TRBV20-1 and J usage is TRBJ1-2; D is ambiguous. Germline-derived CDR1 and CDR2 are DFQATT and SNEGSKA (reference sequence). The CDR3 length is 11 residues. The CDR3 sequence is CTSQVGYGYTF. CDR3 DNA: TGCACCTCTCAAGTGGGCTATGGCTACACCTTC.

The chain joins TRBV7-7 to TRBJ2-2; 8 nucleotides agree with TRBD1. This CDR3 spans 14 amino acids. Germline V gene sequence: CDR1 SSHAT, CDR2 FNYEAQ (reference sequence). Losses at the gene ends were 4 bases for V and 5 bases for J; bases not matched to a gene: 3. CDR3 sequence (DNA): TGTGCCAGCAGCTCCTACAGGGGGACCGGGGAGCTGTTTTTT. It yields the protein CASSSYRGTGELFF.